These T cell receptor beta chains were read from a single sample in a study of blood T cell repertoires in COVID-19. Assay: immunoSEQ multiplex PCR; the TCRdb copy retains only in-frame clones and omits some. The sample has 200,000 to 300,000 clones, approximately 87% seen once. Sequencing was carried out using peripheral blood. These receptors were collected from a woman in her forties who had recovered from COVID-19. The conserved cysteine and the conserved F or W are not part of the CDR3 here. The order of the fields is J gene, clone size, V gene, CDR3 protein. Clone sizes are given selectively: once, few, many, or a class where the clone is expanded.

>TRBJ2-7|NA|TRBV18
ASSPTRIYEQY
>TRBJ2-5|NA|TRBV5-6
ASSTGQRETQY
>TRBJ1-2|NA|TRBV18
ASSPATNYYGYT
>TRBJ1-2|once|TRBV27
ASSSPGLGYT
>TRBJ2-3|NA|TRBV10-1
ASSVLAGDPTDTQY
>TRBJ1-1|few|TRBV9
ASSVGLPNTEAF
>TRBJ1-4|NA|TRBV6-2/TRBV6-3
ASSPGQWREKLF
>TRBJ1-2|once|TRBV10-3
AISDTGVYGYT
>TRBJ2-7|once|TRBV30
AWSKRASYEQY
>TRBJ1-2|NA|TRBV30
AWSVLQVYGYT
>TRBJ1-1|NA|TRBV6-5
ASRLPQGRTEAF
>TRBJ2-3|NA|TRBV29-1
SWGGFTDTQY
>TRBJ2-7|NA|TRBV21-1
ASPRGSTYEQY
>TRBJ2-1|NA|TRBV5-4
ASSLDGLAGGYNEQF
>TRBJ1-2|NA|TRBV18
ASSPAGGSYGYT
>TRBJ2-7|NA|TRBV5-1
ASSLVKGAYEQY
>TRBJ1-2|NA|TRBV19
ASSIQGAPGYT
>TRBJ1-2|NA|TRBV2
ASSDYPAGRYGYT
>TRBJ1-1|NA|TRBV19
ASTIEAVNTEAF